Below, 29 T cell receptor beta chains from the same sample are listed, as sequenced in a study of low-dose radiotherapy and immunotherapy resistance in tumors. Alpha and beta chains were covered, as first-strand cDNA relied on TRAV- and TRBV-specific primers. Amplification, which lasted 20 to 25 PCR cycles, used a constant-region primer and V-primer adapter to amplify TCRs. In TCRdb, the reads were re-called with MiXCR into one record per CDR3 protein. The top ten hold roughly 1.4% of the sample, which has about 9,800 distinct CDR3 sequences, around 80% seen once. All receptors derive from a human donor with advanced metastatic prostate, ovarian, gallbladder or colorectal cancer (not recorded which). This table probably holds off-target reads from a library built for another chain.

This clonotype has just a few counts. The rearrangement joins TRBV18 to TRBJ2-3; D possibly corresponds to TRBD2 (6 bases). The CDR3 totals 15 residues. V shed 3 bases and J shed 0 bases, with 10 bases lying between them. Germline CDR1 and CDR2: KGHSH and LQKENI. In nucleotides, the CDR3 is TGTGCCAGCTCACCGCAAAGCGGGAGCACAGATACGCAGTATTTT. Protein: CASSPQSGSTDTQYF.

The V call is TRBV10-3, the J call TRBJ2-2, with no clear D. This CDR3 contains 13 residues. Trimming left V 7 bases short and J 0 bases short, with 6 bases between. From germline, CDR1 is ENHRY and CDR2 SYGVKD. This CDR3 is CAITSANTGELFF. CDR3 nucleotide sequence: TGTGCCATCACCTCAGCGAACACCGGGGAGCTGTTTTTT.

The CDR3 protein is CASSYYRGVMAYEQYF. CDR3 DNA sequence: TGTGCCAGCAGTTACTACAGGGGGGTAATGGCCTACGAGCAGTACTTC. The chain uses TRBV6-6 and TRBJ2-7; 8 bases are a match to TRBD1. Trimming at V came to 1 base and at J to 2 bases, leaving 7 bases not matched to a gene. The CDR3 spans 16 residues. The germline V gene encodes CDR1 MNHNY and CDR2 SVGAGI (reference sequence).

In this sample, this clonotype turned up a few times. The V and J genes are TRBV9 and TRBJ1-1; D is possibly TRBD1 (5 bases). The CDR3 extends over 14 amino acids. The ends were cut back, 3 bases at V and 1 base at J, with 10 bases in the middle. The germline V gene has CDR1 SGDLS and CDR2 YYNGEE. CDR3 DNA sequence: TGTGCCAGCAGCGCGGGACCCACGAACACTGAAGCTTTCTTT. This gives the protein CASSAGPTNTEAFF.

The chain carries TRBV6-1 and TRBJ1-5, with a possible D match to TRBD1 (6 bases). Per the germline V gene, CDR1 is MNHNS and CDR2 is SASEGT. This CDR3 is 14 amino acids long. Trimming took 7 bases from V and 4 from J, leaving 14 bases between them. CDR3 region: CASKTTGWNQPQHF. The CDR3 DNA is TGTGCCAGCAAGACTACAGGGTGGAATCAGCCCCAGCATTTT.

This chain connects TRBV28 to TRBJ2-5; 7 nucleotides match TRBD2. With 5 bases clipped from V and 3 bases from J, the junction kept 6 bases outside the gene matches. The germline gives CDR1 MDHEN, CDR2 SYDVKM. This CDR3 has 14 residues. In nucleotides, the CDR3 is TGTGCCAGCAGTCCGGGGGGACTAAAAGAGACCCAGTACTTC. Translating it yields CASSPGGLKETQYF.

The rearrangement links TRBV20-1 to TRBJ2-6; tentatively, D is TRBD1 or TRBD2 (5 bases each). The CDR3 extends over 16 amino acids. Germline assignment: CDR1 DFQATT and CDR2 SNEGSKA (reference sequence). Trimming stripped 0 bases from V and 4 bases from J, with 13 bases between. DNA for the CDR3: TGCAGTGCTAGAGATTGGGGGATTGCCGGGGCCAACGTCCTGACTTTC. This codes for CSARDWGIAGANVLTF.

The chain is built from TRBV5-5 and TRBJ1-6, with D uncertain. The V and J ends lost 3 bases and 7 bases respectively, with 8 bases between them. The CDR3 is 13 amino acids. The germline V gene encodes CDR1 SGHKS and CDR2 YYEKEE (reference sequence). The CDR3 DNA is TGTGCCAGCAGCTCCGTCGGGAATTCACCCCTCCACTTT. Amino acids: CASSSVGNSPLHF.

This clonotype has just a few counts. The rearrangement joins TRBV19 to TRBJ1-4, with D hard to call. The CDR3 loop spans 14 amino acids. CDR1 is LNHDA and CDR2 is SQIVND in the germline V gene (reference sequence). Between the trimmed V and J ends, which lost 4 bases and 8 bases, there was a span of 14 bases. The CDR3 loop reads CASSTLGRGEKLFF. The CDR3 region has the DNA TGTGCCAGTAGTACACTTGGACGAGGGGAAAAACTGTTTTTT.

The CDR3 DNA follows: TGCAGCGTCTCCCGGGGGGGGAACCAAGAGACCCAGTACTTC. The encoded protein is CSVSRGGNQETQYF. The chain recombines TRBV29-1 with TRBJ2-5; 8 nucleotides match TRBD2. The CDR3 totals 14 residues. Germline V gives CDR1 SQVTM, CDR2 ANQGSEA. Trimming at V came to 6 bases and at J to 0 bases, leaving 6 bases not matched to a gene.

The rearrangement uses TRBV2 and TRBJ2-1; 14 bases fit TRBD2. There are 15 residues in the CDR3. Germline CDR1 is SNHLY and CDR2 is FYNNEI. V gave up 5 bases and J gave up 6 bases; unmatched junction bases: 3. The CDR3 DNA sequence: TGTGCCAGCAGTTGGACTAGCGGGAGGACCAATGAGCAGTTCTTC. This sequence encodes CASSWTSGRTNEQFF.

The chain recombines TRBV10-3 with TRBJ2-2, with TRBD1 matching over 12 bases. This CDR3 is built from 15 residues. With 6 bases clipped from V and 6 bases from J, the junction kept 5 bases outside the gene matches. CDR1 is ENHRY, CDR2 SYGVKD, per germline. The CDR3 spells CAIRTGTGGPGELFF. The CDR3 nucleotides are TGTGCCATCAGGACCGGGACAGGGGGCCCCGGGGAGCTGTTTTTT.

This chain uses TRBV28 with TRBJ2-2; perhaps TRBD2 as D (6 bases). The length of the CDR3 is 14 residues. V was trimmed by 4 bases and J by 5 bases, leaving 11 bases between them. The germline V gene has CDR1 MDHEN and CDR2 SYDVKM. CDR3 loop: CASSSRGTTGELFF. DNA for the CDR3: TGTGCCAGCAGTTCCCGAGGGACTACCGGGGAGCTGTTTTTT.

The CDR3 sequence: CSASTQTSGRNEQFF. The CDR3 bases are TGCAGTGCTAGTACGCAGACTAGCGGGAGGAATGAGCAGTTCTTC. J is TRBJ2-1 and V is TRBV20-1, with 13 bases aligning to TRBD2. The CDR3 is made up of 15 amino acids. The V gene end was trimmed by 3 bases and the J gene end by 7 bases; junction bases not matched to a gene: 6. In germline, CDR1 is DFQATT, CDR2 SNEGSKA (reference sequence).

The chain recombines TRBV7-9 with TRBJ2-3, with unresolved D. V was shortened by 7 bases and J by 0 bases, with 8 bases between the two germline ends. Looked up from germline, CDR1 is SEHNR and CDR2 is FQNEAQ (reference sequence). This CDR3 is built from 13 residues. This CDR3 reads CASMGGSTDTQYF. The CDR3 DNA sequence: TGTGCCAGCATGGGCGGTAGCACAGATACGCAGTATTTT.

The rearrangement links TRBV6-8 to TRBJ2-1; the D gene is possibly TRBD2 (6 bases). This CDR3 contains 16 residues. Trimming took 7 bases from V and 1 from J, leaving 17 bases between them. Germline V gene sequence: CDR1 MNHGY, CDR2 SAAAGT. The CDR3 spells CASTLRGIGSYNEQFF. CDR3 coding DNA: TGTGCCAGCACCCTTCGGGGGATCGGTTCCTACAATGAGCAGTTCTTC.

The chain has TRBV7-3 and TRBJ1-1; 7 nucleotides line up with TRBD1. Germline CDR1 and CDR2: SGHTA and FQGTGA. The CDR3 runs 14 residues. The V gene end was trimmed by 0 bases and the J gene end by 3 bases; junction bases not matched to a gene: 1. CDR3 DNA sequence: TGTGCCAGCAGCTTAACAGGGGGCCACACTGAAGCTTTCTTT. Translation gives CASSLTGGHTEAFF.

This clonotype is labeled large. The J gene is TRBJ2-1, the V gene TRBV29-1, with 10 bases fitting TRBD2. In germline, CDR1 is SQVTM, CDR2 ANQGSEA. The CDR3 is 14 amino acids. Unmatched junction bases numbered 2, after V lost 4 bases and J lost 2 bases. The CDR3 sequence is CSVGTSGPYNEQFF. The CDR3 DNA sequence: TGCAGCGTTGGGACTAGCGGTCCCTACAATGAGCAGTTCTTC.

This clonotype was observed a single time. The chain has TRBV6-5 and TRBJ1-1, with D hard to call. This CDR3 is 17 amino acids long. The V gene's germline CDR1 is MNHEY and CDR2 SVGAGI. V was cut by 5 bases and J by 1 base, with 20 bases left in between. In DNA form, the CDR3 reads TGTGCCAGCAGTATACGGGATGTGAGGTCGGCGAACACTGAAGCTTTCTTT. This translates into CASSIRDVRSANTEAFF.

This chain uses TRBV28 with TRBJ2-1, with 8 bases aligning to TRBD2. Germline CDR1 and CDR2: MDHEN and SYDVKM. The CDR3 totals 14 residues. J was trimmed by 5 bases and V by 8 bases; bases with no gene match: 8. The CDR3 spells CASFREGRHNEQFF. CDR3 DNA: TGTGCCAGCTTCCGGGAGGGCCGCCACAATGAGCAGTTCTTC. The whole variable domain, filled in from reference TRBV28 and TRBJ2-1, reads DVKVTQSSRYLVKRTGEKVFLECVQDMDHENMFWYRQDPGLGLRLIYFSYDVKMKEKGDIPEGYSVSREKKERFSLILESASTNQTSMYLCASFREGRHNEQFFGPGTRLTVL.

V gene TRBV28 combines with J gene TRBJ1-5; D uncertain. Germline V gene sequence: CDR1 MDHEN, CDR2 SYDVKM. This CDR3 is built from 12 residues. Trimming removed 7 bases at V and 5 bases at J, with 9 bases between. Written as DNA, the CDR3 is TGTGCCAGCAAGGCGAGCCATCAGCCCCAGCATTTT. Its protein product is CASKASHQPQHF.

The V and J genes are TRBV29-1 and TRBJ2-1, with a tentative D call TRBD2 (5 bases). Germline V gene data show CDR1 as SQVTM and CDR2 as ANQGSEA. The V and J ends lost 8 bases and 8 bases respectively, with 16 bases between them. The CDR3 covers 12 residues. The DNA of the CDR3 is TGCAGCATACTCCGGACTGCCGATGAGCAGTTCTTC. Protein: CSILRTADEQFF.

In its sample, this clonotype was seen once. This chain uses TRBV29-1 with TRBJ2-7; TRBD2 might be the D (5 bases). Trimming shortened V by 4 bases and J by 4 bases, and 11 bases separated the two germline ends. Germline CDR1 SQVTM, CDR2 ANQGSEA. The CDR3 runs to 12 residues. Written as DNA, the CDR3 is TGCAGCGTTGGGGCTAGCTCTTACGAGCAGTACTTC. Its protein is CSVGASSYEQYF.

In the case of this clonotype: One end of the junction fails to match germline, which may point to a read error. This chain links TRBV5-3 with TRBJ2-7, with TRBD2 matching 9 bases. TRBV5-3 is filed as an ORF, its function uncertain. The CDR3 is 16 amino acids. The CDR3 sequence: CASSLAGLAGIHEQYF. The CDR3 region has the DNA TGCGCCAGCAGCTTGGCCGGGCTAGCGGGAATCCACGAGCAGTACTTC.

The chain uses TRBV9 and TRBJ2-2; 8 bases are a match to TRBD1. Per germline, CDR1 SGDLS and CDR2 YYNGEE. This CDR3 region has 19 residues. V dropped 0 bases and J dropped 17; count of bases not matched to a gene: 27. CDR3: CASSVVPDRGRLTPGCCFF. The CDR3, as DNA: TGTGCCAGCAGCGTAGTTCCTGACAGGGGCCGGCTAACACCGGGGTGCTGTTTTTTT. Full variable domain (remainder filled in from reference TRBV9 and TRBJ2-2): DSGVTQTPKHLITATGQRVTLRCSPRSGDLSVYWYQQSLDQGLQFLIQYYNGEERAKGNILERFSAQQFPDLHSELNLSSLELGDSALYFCASSVVPDRGRLTPGCCFFGEGSRLTVL.

The chain recombines TRBV15 with TRBJ2-7; TRBD1 matches at 10 bases. The CDR3 has 15 residues. The germline V gene has CDR1 LNHNV and CDR2 YYDKDF (reference sequence). Trimming took 3 bases from V and 3 from J; bases not matched to a gene: 5. CDR3 DNA sequence: TGTGCCACCAGCAGGGGACAGGGGTCTGGCTACGAGCAGTACTTC. This translates into CATSRGQGSGYEQYF. Full variable domain (outside the CDR3, taken from reference TRBV15 and TRBJ2-7): DAMVIQNPRYQVTQFGKPVTLSCSQTLNHNVMYWYQQKSSQAPKLLFHYYDKDFNNEADTPDNFQSRRPNTSFCFLDIRSPGLGDTAMYLCATSRGQGSGYEQYFGPGTRLTVT.

The gene calls are TRBV7-8 and TRBJ2-5, with TRBD2 matching over 8 bases. Germline CDR1 is SGHVS and CDR2 is FQNEAQ. V shed 3 bases, J shed 3 bases, and the junction held 15 bases outside the gene matches. The CDR3 totals 18 residues. The CDR3 region is CASSLHRAGGLPKETQYF. CDR3 coding DNA: TGTGCCAGCAGCTTGCATCGGGCGGGAGGTCTTCCGAAAGAGACCCAGTACTTC.

The chain combines TRBV28 with TRBJ2-5, with D tentatively TRBD1 (5 bases). The CDR3 loop spans 14 amino acids. V was clipped by 3 bases and J by 4 bases, with 12 bases between them. Germline assignment: CDR1 MDHEN and CDR2 SYDVKM. The CDR3 region is CASSFFRGGETQYF. The CDR3 DNA is TGTGCCAGCAGTTTCTTTAGGGGTGGAGAGACCCAGTACTTC.

This clonotype was seen once. V is TRBV6-1 and J is TRBJ2-1; D call uncertain. Germline V gives CDR1 MNHNS, CDR2 SASEGT. This CDR3 has 13 amino acids. V gave up 6 bases and J gave up 9 bases, with 15 bases separating them. In DNA, the CDR3 is TGTGCCAGCAGCGTTGGGGTAGTTGCTGAGCAGTTCTTC. Translation: CASSVGVVAEQFF.